This TCR beta chain was profiled in a study of beta chain features in type 1 diabetes. Study-level points and caveats: There was a moderate but significant shortening of TCRB CDR3s in all four CD4+ subsets of Type 1 diabetes patients. VDJ junctions from type 1 diabetes patients carried fewer insertions and larger deletions.

Regarding this clone: Antigen unknown.

As every portion of the isolated RNA was reverse transcribed, the sequencing read expressed TCRB transcripts. Using immunoSEQ multiplex PCR, the repertoire was profiled, and TCRdb retains in-frame clones only, with some absent. This sample yields 120,000 to 150,000 clones, of which more than 9% are seen a single time; roughly 1.3% belongs to the top ten. The germline gives CDR1 SGHDT, CDR2 YYEEEE. V lost 4 bases and J lost 2, with 21 bases in between. The CDR3 is 17 residues long. The chain is built from TRBV5-6 and TRBJ1-2; D gene ambiguous. This clonotype originated in a man aged 18 to 29 in good health. Specimen: naive CD4+ T cells from blood. The CDR3 DNA reads as TGTGCCAGCAGCGGCGTGGCAGGTCGGGGTGGGAACTATGGCTACACCTTC. Encoded protein: CASSGVAGRGGNYGYTF.